This T cell receptor (beta chain) was sequenced in a study of technical replicates of blood from several donors. Repertoires were generated with immunoSEQ multiplex PCR, while TCRdb's copy carries only in-frame clones and drops some. This table has about 60,000 clones, 80% to 90% appearing once. This clone has just a few counts. Trimming left V 4 bases short and J 10 bases short, with 20 bases between. CDR3 length: 14 amino acids. Germline V lookup: CDR1 SGHTS, CDR2 YDEGEE. This sequence originates from a human donor in good health. Some clones in this sample may be carry-over from other donors' samples. This chain uses TRBV5-8 with TRBJ1-1, with D possibly matching TRBD1 (6 bases). Sequenced sample: PBMCs. The CDR3 DNA reads TGTGCCAGCAGCGGACGGACCCAGGGGTTGACAGCTTTCTTT. Its translation is CASSGRTQGLTAFF.